This T cell receptor beta chain was documented in a study of cytomegalovirus exposure and HLA in healthy donors. The sample holds a few counts of this clone. The CDR3 totals 12 residues. J gave up 12 bases and V 5 bases, and 9 bases lay outside the gene matches. CDR1 and CDR2 (germline): SEHNR, FQNEAQ (reference sequence). Using immunoSEQ multiplex PCR, the repertoire was profiled, and TCRdb retains in-frame clones only, with some absent. The data contain roughly 95,000 clones, 85% of them singletons. The material sequenced was PBMCs. This sequence joins TRBV7-9 and TRBJ2-7; 8 bases line up with TRBD1. This receptor was obtained from a man aged 18 to 30 in good health and CMV-seropositive. The CDR3 loop is CASSPLRTGWYF. The CDR3 region has the DNA TGTGCCAGCAGCCCACTCCGGACAGGGTGGTACTTC.